The subject of this entry is one T cell receptor beta chain. Per the original methods: How many nucleated cells were present was estimated from reference gene primer amplification. Profiling relied on immunoSEQ multiplex PCR, and the TCRdb table lists in-frame clones only, not all of them. From that table come the V and J calls and clone size; the DNA was used to work out D and trimming. The table records some 100,000 clones, 84% of them present only once. This record comes from a study of blood T cell repertoires in COVID-19. Study context: Italy, Spain and the United States were the sources of the convalescent and acute COVID-19 samples.

The specimen sequenced was peripheral blood. The TCR comes from an older woman with acute or convalescent COVID-19.

The CDR3 loop reads CASSFEGNYNEQFF. Here the CDR3 DNA reads TGCGCCAGCAGCTTTGAGGGCAACTACAATGAGCAGTTCTTC. The chain is built from TRBV5-1 and TRBJ2-1; D is perhaps TRBD2 (5 bases). V was shortened by 2 bases and J by 3 bases, with 9 bases between the two germline ends. Germline V lookup: CDR1 SGHRS, CDR2 YFSETQ. The CDR3 is made up of 14 amino acids.